This note documents a single T cell receptor beta chain sequence. What this receptor recognizes is not known. Base qualities are not at hand, and no much larger clone is one base apart. TCRbeta CDR3 regions were amplified from genomic DNA by means of the immunoSEQ Assay, a bias-controlled multiplex PCR. On the authors' methods: The number of nucleated cells in each sample was estimated from the amplification of reference gene primers within the assay. Sequence reads were collapsed and filtered to measure the absolute abundance of every unique TCRbeta CDR3 rearrangement. For each sample, productive Simpson clonality was calculated as the square root of Simpson's diversity index across productive rearrangements. TCRdb carries this immuneACCESS record with in-frame sequences only. Its versions omit some clonotypes, under half of them owing to an unresolved V gene in the studies checked, with the rest unexplained. That table is the source of V, J and clone size, and D and trimming were worked out from the DNA. This sample lists 150,000 or so clones; roughly 89% were detected once. The ten largest account for about 4.1% of the sample.

The data are from a study of blood T cell repertoires in COVID-19 (dated by TCRdb to 2020 to 2022). About the investigation overall: Collaborator samples came from the United States, Italy and Spain and covered acute and convalescent phases of COVID-19. A de-identified subject ID, COVID-19 status, age in years and sex were almost always included in the sample metadata. Samples came from the ongoing ImmuneRACE study (first 160 participants) plus 1,254 subjects from 6 global collaborators. HLA class I and class II types, where available, came from metadata supplied by the sample provider rather than from assay-based typing. The prospective study material was composed of cDNA or gDNA derived from T cells, B-cell-depleted T cells, or PBMCs. A freely available public database, intended as a resource for researchers studying the immune response to SARS-CoV-2, is where the repertoires were released. Subjects who had been exposed to COVID-19, were actively infected with it, or had recovered from it provided the deeply sampled blood TCRbeta repertoires that made up the dataset.

What the authors observed across the whole study: The quantity of clinical and demographic metadata differed by source and by participant and was supplied without curation.

Germline trimming: 2 bases from V, 6 bases from J; junction bases outside gene matches: 6. From the germline V gene, CDR1 is MDHEN and CDR2 is SYDVKM. Including the terminal cysteine and phenylalanine, the CDR3 comprises 15 residues. The retained sequence is limited to the CDR3, 45 bases, with the frame set at the first base. Enrolling through a virtual design, the prospective study's participants ranged in age from roughly 18 to 89 years and lived across around 25 United States geographic areas. Cohort assignment in the prospective study relied on participant-reported clinical history from a screening survey and a study questionnaire. For ImmuneRACE Cohort 3, a participant was defined as recovered based on two consecutive negative NP/OP PCR tests, clearance by a healthcare professional, or resolution of symptoms. Mobile phlebotomists in the prospective study collected whole blood, serum and a nasopharyngeal or oropharyngeal swab from every participant. Over a roughly 2-month period, participants in the prospective study had the option of providing additional blood draws and questionnaires. Blood samples from the prospective study were shipped frozen or at room temperature prior to DNA extraction.

Recombination joined TRBV28 with TRBJ1-5, with 8 middle bases fitting TRBD1. The receptor was isolated from a middle-aged man who had recovered from COVID-19. The source material was PBMCs or T cells enriched from blood (not recorded which). This receptor carries the CDR3 CASSLPGQGGQPQHF. The sequence in DNA is TGTGCCAGCAGTTTACCTGGACAGGGCGGTCAGCCCCAGCATTTT.